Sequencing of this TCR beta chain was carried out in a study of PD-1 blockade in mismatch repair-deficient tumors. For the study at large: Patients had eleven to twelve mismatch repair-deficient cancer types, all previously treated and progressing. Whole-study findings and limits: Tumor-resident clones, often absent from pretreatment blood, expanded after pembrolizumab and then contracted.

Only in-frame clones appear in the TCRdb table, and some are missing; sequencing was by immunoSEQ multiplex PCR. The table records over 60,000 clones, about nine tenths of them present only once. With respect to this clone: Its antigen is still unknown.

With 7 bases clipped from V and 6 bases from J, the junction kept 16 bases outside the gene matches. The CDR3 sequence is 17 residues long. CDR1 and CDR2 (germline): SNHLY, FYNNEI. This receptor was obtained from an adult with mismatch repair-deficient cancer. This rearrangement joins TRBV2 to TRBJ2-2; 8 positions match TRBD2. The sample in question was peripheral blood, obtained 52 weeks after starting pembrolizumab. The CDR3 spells CASKSTAGTRGSGELFF. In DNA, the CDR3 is TGTGCCAGCAAAAGCACCGCCGGGACTAGAGGGTCCGGGGAGCTGTTTTTT.